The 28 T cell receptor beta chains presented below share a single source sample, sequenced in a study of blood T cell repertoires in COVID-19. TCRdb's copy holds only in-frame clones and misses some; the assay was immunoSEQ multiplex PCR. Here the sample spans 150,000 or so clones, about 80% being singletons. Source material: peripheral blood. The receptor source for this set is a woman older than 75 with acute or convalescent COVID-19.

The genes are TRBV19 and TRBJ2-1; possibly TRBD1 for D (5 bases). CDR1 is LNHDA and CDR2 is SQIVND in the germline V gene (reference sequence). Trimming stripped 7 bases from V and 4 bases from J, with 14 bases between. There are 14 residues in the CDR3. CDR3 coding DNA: TGTGCCAGTAACCAGGGAAGACTTTACAATGAGCAGTTCTTC. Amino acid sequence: CASNQGRLYNEQFF.

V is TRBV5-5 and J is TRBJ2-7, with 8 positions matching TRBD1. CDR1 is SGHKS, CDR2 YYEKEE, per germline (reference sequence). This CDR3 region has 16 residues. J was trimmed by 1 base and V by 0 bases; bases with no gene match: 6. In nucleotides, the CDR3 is TGTGCCAGCAGCTTGGCAGGGGGCAGAGGGTCCTACGAGCAGTACTTC. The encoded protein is CASSLAGGRGSYEQYF. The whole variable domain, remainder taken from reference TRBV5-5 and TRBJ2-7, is DAGVTQSPTHLIKTRGQQVTLRCSPISGHKSVSWYQQVLGQGPQFIFQYYEKEERGRGNFPDRFSARQFPNYSSELNVNALLLGDSALYLCASSLAGGRGSYEQYFGPGTRLTVT.

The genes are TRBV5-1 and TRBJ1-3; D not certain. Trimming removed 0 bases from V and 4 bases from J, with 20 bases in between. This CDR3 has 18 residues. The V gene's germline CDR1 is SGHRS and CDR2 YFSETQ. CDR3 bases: TGCGCCAGCAGCTTGGAACTAGTGACTCCAAACCTCGGAAACACCATATATTTT. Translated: CASSLELVTPNLGNTIYF.

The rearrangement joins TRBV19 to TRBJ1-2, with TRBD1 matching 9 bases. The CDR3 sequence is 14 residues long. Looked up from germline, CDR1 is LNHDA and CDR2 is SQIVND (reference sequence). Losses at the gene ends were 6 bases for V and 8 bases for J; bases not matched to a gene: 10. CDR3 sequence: CASSPQGAYRGYTF. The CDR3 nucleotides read TGTGCCAGTAGCCCACAGGGGGCGTATCGGGGCTACACCTTC. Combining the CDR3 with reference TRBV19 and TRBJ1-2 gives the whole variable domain DGGITQSPKYLFRKEGQNVTLSCEQNLNHDAMYWYRQDPGQGLRLIYYSQIVNDFQKGDIAEGYSVSREKKESFPLTVTSAQKNPTAFYLCASSPQGAYRGYTFGSGTRLTVV.

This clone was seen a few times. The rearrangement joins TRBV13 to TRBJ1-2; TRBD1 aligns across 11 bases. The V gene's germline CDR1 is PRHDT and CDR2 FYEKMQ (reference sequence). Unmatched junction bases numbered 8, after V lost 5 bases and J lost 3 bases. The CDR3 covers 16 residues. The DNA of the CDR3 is TGTGCCAGCAGCATACGGACAGGGGGCACGGACTATGGCTACACCTTC. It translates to CASSIRTGGTDYGYTF.

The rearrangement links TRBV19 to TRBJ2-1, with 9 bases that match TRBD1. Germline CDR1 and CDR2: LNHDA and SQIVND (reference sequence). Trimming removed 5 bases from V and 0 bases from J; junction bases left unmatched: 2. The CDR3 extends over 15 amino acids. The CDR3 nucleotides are TGTGCCAGTAGTCTGACAGGGGGCTCCTACAATGAGCAGTTCTTC. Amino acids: CASSLTGGSYNEQFF.

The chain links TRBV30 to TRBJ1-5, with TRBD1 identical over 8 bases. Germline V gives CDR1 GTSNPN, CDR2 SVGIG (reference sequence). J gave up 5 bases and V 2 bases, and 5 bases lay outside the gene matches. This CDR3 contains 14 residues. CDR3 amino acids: CAWSSGQGDQPQHF. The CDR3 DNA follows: TGTGCCTGGAGTTCAGGACAGGGCGATCAGCCCCAGCATTTT. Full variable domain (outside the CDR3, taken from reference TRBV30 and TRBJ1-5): SQTIHQWPATLVQPVGSPLSLECTVEGTSNPNLYWYRQAAGRGLQLLFYSVGIGQISSEVPQNLSASRPQDRQFILSSKKLLLSDSGFYLCAWSSGQGDQPQHFGDGTRLSIL.

CDR3 nucleotide sequence: TGTGCCAGCAGCGGGATACTGCAAGAGACCCAGTACTTC. This codes for CASSGILQETQYF. J is TRBJ2-5 and V is TRBV6-5, with D possibly TRBD2 on 5 matching bases. The CDR3 is 13 amino acids. CDR1 and CDR2 (germline): MNHEY, SVGAGI. The V end lost 6 bases, the J end lost 2 bases, and 10 bases lay between the germline ends.

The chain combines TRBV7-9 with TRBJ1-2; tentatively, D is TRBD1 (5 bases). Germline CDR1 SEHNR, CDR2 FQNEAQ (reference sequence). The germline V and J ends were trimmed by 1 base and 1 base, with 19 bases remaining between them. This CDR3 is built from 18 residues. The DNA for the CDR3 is TGTGCCAGCAGCTTAGGGGGCGACAGAAGCTCTTTTAACTATGGCTACACCTTC. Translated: CASSLGGDRSSFNYGYTF.

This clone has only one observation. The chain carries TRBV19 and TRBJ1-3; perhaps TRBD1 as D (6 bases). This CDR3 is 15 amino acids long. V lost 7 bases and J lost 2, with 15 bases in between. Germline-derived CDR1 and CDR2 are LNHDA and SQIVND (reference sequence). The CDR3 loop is CASTPGGAAGNTIYF. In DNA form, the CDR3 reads TGTGCCAGTACCCCTGGGGGGGCGGCTGGAAACACCATATATTTT.

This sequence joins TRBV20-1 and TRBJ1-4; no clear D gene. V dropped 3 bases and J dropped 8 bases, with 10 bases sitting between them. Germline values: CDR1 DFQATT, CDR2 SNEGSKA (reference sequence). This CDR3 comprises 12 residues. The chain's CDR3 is CSASGEVEKLFF. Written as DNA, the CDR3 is TGCAGTGCTAGTGGGGAGGTAGAAAAACTGTTTTTT.

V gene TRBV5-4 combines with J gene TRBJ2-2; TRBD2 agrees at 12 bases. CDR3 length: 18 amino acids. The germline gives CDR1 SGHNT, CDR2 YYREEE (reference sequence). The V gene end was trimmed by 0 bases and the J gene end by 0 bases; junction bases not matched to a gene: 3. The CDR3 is CASSLGLAGDPNTGELFF. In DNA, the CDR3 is TGTGCCAGCAGCTTGGGACTAGCGGGGGACCCGAACACCGGGGAGCTGTTTTTT.

As DNA, the CDR3 is TGTGCCAGCAGCTCGCAGGGGAGTCGAGAGACCCAGTACTTC. This gives the protein CASSSQGSRETQYF. V is TRBV5-4 and J is TRBJ2-5; maybe TRBD1 (6 bases). Trimming cost V 3 bases and J 4 bases, with 13 bases left between them. Germline V CDR1 and CDR2: SGHNT, YYREEE (reference sequence). This CDR3 is built from 14 residues.

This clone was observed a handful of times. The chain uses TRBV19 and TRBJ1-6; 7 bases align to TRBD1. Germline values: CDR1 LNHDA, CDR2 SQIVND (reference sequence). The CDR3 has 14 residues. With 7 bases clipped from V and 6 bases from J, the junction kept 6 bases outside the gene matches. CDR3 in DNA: TGTGCCAGTAATTGGGGACAGACTAATTCACCCCTCCACTTT. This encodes CASNWGQTNSPLHF.

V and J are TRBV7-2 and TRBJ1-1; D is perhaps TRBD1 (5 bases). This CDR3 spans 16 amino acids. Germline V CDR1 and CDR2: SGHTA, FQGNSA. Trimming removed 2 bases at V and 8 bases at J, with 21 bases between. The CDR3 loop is CASSLRVGQGISEAFF. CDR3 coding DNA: TGTGCCAGCAGCTTAAGGGTCGGACAAGGGATTTCGGAAGCTTTCTTT.

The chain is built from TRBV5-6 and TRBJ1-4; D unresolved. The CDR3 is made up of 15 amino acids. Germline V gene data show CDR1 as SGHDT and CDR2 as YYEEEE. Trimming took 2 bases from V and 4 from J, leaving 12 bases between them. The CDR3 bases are TGTGCCAGCAGCTTTGTTACTGGGAGTAATGAAAAACTGTTTTTT. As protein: CASSFVTGSNEKLFF.

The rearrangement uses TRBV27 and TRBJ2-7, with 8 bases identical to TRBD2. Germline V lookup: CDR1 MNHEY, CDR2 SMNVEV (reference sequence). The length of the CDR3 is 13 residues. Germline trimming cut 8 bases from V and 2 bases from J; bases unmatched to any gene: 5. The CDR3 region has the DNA TGTGCCAGCCGACTAGCGCTCCCCTACGAGCAGTACTTC. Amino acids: CASRLALPYEQYF.

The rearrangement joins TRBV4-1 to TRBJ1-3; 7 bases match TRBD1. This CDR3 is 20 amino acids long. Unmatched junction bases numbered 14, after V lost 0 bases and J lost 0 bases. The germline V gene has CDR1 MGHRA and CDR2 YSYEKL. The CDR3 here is CASSQEEFIQGLNSGNTIYF. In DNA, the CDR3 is TGCGCCAGCAGCCAAGAGGAGTTTATACAGGGGCTTAACTCTGGAAACACCATATATTTT.

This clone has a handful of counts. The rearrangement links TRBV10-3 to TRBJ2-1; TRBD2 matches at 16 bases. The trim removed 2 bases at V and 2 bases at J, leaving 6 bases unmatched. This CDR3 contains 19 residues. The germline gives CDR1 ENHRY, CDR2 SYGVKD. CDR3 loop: CAISEAGTSGRATYNEQFF. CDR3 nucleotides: TGTGCCATCAGTGAGGCCGGGACTAGCGGGAGGGCCACCTACAATGAGCAGTTCTTC.

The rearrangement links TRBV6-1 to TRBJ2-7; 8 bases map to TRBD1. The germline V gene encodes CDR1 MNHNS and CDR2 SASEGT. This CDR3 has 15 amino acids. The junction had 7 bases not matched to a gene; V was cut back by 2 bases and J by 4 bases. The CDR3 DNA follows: TGTGCCAGCAGTGAACGGACAGGGAATCGGTACGAGCAGTACTTC. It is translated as CASSERTGNRYEQYF.

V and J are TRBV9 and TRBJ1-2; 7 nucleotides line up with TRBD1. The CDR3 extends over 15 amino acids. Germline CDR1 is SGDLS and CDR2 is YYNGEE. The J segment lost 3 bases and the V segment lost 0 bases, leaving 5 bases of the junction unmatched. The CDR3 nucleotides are TGTGCCAGCAGCGTAGGGGGACAGTCACACTATGGCTACACCTTC. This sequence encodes CASSVGGQSHYGYTF.

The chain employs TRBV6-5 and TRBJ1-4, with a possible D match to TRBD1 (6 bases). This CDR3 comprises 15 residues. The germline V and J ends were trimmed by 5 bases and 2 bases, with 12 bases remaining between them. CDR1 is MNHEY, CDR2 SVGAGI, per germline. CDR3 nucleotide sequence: TGTGCCAGCAGTCAGGGGATCGGGACTAATGAAAAACTGTTTTTT. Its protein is CASSQGIGTNEKLFF.

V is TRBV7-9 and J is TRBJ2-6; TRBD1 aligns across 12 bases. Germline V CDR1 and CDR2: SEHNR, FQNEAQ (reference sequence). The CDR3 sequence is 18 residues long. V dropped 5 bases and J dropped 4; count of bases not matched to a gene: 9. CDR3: CASSHGTGGAQGANVLTF. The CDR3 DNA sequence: TGTGCCAGCAGCCACGGGACAGGGGGCGCGCAAGGGGCCAACGTCCTGACTTTC.

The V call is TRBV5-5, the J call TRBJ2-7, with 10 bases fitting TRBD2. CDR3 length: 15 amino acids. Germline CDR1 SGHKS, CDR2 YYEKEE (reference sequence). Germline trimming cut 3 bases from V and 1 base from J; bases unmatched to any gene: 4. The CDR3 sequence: CASSWGTSESYEQYF. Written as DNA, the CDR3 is TGTGCCAGCAGCTGGGGGACTAGCGAATCCTACGAGCAGTACTTC. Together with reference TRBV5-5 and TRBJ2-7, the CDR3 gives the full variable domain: DAGVTQSPTHLIKTRGQQVTLRCSPISGHKSVSWYQQVLGQGPQFIFQYYEKEERGRGNFPDRFSARQFPNYSSELNVNALLLGDSALYLCASSWGTSESYEQYFGPGTRLTVT.

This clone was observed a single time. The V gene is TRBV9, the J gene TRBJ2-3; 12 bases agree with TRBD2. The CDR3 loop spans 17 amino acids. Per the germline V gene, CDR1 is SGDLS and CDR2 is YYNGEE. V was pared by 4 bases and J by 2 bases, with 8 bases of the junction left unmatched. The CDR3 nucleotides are TGTGCCAGCAGCCCGGGGGCTAGCGGGAGGGCCACAGATACGCAGTATTTT. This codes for CASSPGASGRATDTQYF.

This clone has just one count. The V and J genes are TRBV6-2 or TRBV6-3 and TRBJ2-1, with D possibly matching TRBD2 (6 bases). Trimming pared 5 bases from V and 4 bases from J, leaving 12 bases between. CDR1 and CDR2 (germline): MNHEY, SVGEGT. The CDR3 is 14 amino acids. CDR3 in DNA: TGTGCCAGCAGTCATTACCGGGAGTACAATGAGCAGTTCTTC. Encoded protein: CASSHYREYNEQFF.

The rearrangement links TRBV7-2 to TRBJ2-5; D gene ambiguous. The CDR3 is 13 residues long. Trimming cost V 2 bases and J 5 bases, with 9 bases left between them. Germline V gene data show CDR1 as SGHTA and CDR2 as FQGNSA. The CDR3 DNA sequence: TGTGCCAGCAGCTTATGGTCGCGGGAGACCCAGTACTTC. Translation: CASSLWSRETQYF.

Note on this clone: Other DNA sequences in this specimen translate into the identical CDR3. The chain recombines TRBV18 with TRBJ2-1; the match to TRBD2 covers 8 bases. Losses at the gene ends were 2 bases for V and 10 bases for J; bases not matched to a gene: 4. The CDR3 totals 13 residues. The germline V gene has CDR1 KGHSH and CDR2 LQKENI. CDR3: CASSPGLAGEQFF. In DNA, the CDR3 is TGTGCCAGCTCACCAGGACTAGCAGGGGAGCAGTTCTTC. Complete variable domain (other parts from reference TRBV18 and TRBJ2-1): NAGVMQNPRHLVRRRGQEARLRCSPMKGHSHVYWYRQLPEEGLKFMVYLQKENIIDESGMPKERFSAEFPKEGPSILRIQQVVRGDSAAYFCASSPGLAGEQFFGPGTRLTVL.